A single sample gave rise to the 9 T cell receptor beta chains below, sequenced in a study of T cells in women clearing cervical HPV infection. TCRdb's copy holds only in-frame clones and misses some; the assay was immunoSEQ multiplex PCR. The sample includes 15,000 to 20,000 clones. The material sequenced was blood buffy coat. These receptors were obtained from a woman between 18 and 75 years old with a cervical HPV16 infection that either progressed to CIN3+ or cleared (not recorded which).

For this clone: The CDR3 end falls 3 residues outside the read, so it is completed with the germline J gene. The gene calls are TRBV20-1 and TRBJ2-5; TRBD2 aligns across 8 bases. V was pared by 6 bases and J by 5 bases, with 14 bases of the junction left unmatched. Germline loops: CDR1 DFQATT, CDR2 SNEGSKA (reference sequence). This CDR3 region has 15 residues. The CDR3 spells CSARQTGGADETQYF. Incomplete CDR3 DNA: TGCAGTGCCAGGCAAACGGGGGGGGCGGATGAGACC.

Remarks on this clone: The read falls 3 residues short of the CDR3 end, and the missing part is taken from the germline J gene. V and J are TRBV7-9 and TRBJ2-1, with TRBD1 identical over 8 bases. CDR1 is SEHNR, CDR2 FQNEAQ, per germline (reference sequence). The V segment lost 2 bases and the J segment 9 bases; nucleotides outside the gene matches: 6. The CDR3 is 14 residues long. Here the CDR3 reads CASSLTGTGVEQFF. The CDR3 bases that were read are TGTGCCAGCAGCTTAACCGGGACAGGAGTTGAG. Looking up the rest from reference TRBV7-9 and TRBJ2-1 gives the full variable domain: DTGVSQNPRHKITKRGQNVTFRCDPISEHNRLYWYRQTLGQGPEFLTYFQNEAQLEKSRLLSDRFSAERPKGSFSTLEIQRTEQGDSAMYLCASSLTGTGVEQFFGPGTRLTVL.

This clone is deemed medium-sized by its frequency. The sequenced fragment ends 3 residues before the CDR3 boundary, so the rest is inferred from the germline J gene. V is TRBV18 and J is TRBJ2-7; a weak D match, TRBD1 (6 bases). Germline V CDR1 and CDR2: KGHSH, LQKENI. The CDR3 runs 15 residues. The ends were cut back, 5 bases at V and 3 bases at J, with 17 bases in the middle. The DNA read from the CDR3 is TGTGCCAGCTCAACCTTAGGACAGTCTTACTACGAG. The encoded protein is CASSTLGQSYYE. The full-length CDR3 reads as CASSTLGQSYYEQYF.

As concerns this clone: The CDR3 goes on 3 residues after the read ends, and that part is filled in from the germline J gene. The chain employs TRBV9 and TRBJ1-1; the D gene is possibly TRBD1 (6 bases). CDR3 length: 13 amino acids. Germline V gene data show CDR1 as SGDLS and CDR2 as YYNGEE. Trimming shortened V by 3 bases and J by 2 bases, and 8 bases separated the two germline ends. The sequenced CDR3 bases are TGTGCCAGCAGCGAGACAGGTAACACTGAA. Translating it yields CASSETGNTE. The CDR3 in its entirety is CASSETGNTEAFF.

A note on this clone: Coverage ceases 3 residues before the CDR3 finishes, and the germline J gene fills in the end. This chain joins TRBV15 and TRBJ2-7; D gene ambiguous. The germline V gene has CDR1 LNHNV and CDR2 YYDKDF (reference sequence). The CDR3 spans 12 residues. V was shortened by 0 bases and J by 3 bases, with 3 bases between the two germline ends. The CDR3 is CATSRDYYEQYF. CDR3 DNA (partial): TGTGCCACCAGCAGAGATTACTACGAG.

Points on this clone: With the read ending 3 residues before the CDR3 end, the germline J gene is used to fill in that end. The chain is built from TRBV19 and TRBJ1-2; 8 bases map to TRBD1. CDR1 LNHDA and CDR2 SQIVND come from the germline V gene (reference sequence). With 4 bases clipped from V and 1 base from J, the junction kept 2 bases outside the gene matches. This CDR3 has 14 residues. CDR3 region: CASSKGQGNYGYTF. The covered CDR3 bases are TGTGCCAGTAGTAAAGGACAGGGTAACTATGGC.

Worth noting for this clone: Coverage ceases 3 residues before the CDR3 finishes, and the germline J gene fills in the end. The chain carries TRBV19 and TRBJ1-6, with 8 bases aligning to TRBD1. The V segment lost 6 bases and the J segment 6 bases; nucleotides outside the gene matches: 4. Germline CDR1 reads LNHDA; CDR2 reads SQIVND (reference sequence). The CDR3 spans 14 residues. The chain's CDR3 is CASSETGGNSPLHF. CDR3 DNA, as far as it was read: TGTGCCAGTAGCGAAACAGGGGGTAATTCACCC.

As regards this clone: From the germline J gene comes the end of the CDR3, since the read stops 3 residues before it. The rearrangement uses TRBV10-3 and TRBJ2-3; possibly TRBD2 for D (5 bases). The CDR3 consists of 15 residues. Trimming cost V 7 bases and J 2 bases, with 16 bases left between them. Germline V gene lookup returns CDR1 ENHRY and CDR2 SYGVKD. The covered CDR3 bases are TGTGCCATCAAGAAAGGACTTTCAATCACAGATACG. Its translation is CAIKKGLSITDT. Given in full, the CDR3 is CAIKKGLSITDTQYF.

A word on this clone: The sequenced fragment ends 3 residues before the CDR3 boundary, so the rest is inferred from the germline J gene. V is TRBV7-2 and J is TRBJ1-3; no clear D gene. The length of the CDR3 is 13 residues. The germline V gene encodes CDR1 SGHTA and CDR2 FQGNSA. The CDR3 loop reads CASSLDPQQGIYF. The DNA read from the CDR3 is TGTGCCAGCAGCTTAGACCCCCAACAAGGG.